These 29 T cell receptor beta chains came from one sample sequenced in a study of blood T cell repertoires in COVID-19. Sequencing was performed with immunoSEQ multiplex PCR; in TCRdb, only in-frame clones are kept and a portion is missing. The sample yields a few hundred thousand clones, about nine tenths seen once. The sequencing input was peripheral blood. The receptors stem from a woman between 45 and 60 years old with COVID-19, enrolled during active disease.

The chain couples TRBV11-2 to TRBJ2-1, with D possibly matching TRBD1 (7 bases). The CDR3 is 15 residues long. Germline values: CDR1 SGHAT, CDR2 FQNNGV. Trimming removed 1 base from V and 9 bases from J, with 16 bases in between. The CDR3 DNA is TGTGCCAGCAGCTTAGTCAGGGCCAGGGGGGCTGAGCAGTTCTTC. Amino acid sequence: CASSLVRARGAEQFF.

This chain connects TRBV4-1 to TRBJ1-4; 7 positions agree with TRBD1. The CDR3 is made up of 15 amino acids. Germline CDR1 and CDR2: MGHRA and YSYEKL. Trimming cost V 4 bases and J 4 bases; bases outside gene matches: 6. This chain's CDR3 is CASSPRGQRNEKLFF. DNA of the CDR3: TGCGCCAGCAGCCCGAGGGGACAGCGTAATGAAAAACTGTTTTTT.

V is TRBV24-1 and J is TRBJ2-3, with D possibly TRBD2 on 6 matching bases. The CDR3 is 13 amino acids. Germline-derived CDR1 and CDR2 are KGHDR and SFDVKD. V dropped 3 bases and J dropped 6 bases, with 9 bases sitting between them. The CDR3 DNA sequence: TGTGCCACCAGTGATCCCCGGGGGGATACGCAGTATTTT. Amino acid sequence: CATSDPRGDTQYF.

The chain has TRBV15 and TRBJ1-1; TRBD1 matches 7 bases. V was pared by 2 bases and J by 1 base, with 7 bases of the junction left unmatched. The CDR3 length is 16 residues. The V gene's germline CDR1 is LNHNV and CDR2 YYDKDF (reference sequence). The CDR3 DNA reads TGTGCCACCAGCAGACCCCGGACAGGACCGAACACTGAAGCTTTCTTT. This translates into CATSRPRTGPNTEAFF.

CDR3: CASSSPDGGGSGNTIYF. CDR3 bases: TGTGCCAGCAGTTCCCCCGACGGGGGAGGCTCTGGAAACACCATATATTTT. J is TRBJ1-3 and V is TRBV28; weak D call: TRBD1 (5 bases). The CDR3 runs to 17 residues. V was clipped by 4 bases and J by 0 bases, with 16 bases between them. Per germline, CDR1 MDHEN and CDR2 SYDVKM.

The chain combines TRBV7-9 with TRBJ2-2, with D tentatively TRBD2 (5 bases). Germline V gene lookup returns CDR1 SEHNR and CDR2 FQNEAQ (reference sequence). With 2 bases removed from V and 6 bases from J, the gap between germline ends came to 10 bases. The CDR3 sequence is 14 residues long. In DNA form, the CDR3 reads TGTGCCAGCAGCTTACCCCGCGGGCCCGGGGAGCTGTTTTTT. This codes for CASSLPRGPGELFF.

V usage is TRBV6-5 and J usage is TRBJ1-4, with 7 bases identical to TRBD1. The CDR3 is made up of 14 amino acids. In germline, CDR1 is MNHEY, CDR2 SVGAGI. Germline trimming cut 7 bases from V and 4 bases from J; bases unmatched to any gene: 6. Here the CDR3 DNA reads TGTGCCAGCATCTTCGACAGGGTTAATGAAAAACTGTTTTTT. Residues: CASIFDRVNEKLFF.

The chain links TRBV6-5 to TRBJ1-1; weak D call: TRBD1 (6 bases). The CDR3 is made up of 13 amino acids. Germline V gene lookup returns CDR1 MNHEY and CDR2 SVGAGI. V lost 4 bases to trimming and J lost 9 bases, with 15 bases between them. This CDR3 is CASSSTGIPQAFF. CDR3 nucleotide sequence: TGTGCCAGCAGTTCTACAGGGATCCCCCAAGCTTTCTTT.

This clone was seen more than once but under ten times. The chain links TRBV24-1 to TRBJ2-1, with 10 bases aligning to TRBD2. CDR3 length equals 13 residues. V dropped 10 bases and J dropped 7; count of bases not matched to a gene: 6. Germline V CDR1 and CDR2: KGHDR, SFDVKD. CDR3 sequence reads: CATSGGAKNEQFF. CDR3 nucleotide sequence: TGTGCCACAAGCGGGGGGGCCAAGAATGAGCAGTTCTTC.

The CDR3 here is CASSLGLGVQFF. DNA of the CDR3: TGTGCCAGCAGTTTAGGACTAGGGGTACAGTTCTTC. The gene calls are TRBV28 and TRBJ2-1; TRBD2 matches at 7 bases. Unmatched junction bases numbered 5, after V lost 2 bases and J lost 13 bases. The CDR3 totals 12 residues. The germline gives CDR1 MDHEN, CDR2 SYDVKM. Together with reference TRBV28 and TRBJ2-1, the CDR3 gives the full variable domain: DVKVTQSSRYLVKRTGEKVFLECVQDMDHENMFWYRQDPGLGLRLIYFSYDVKMKEKGDIPEGYSVSREKKERFSLILESASTNQTSMYLCASSLGLGVQFFGPGTRLTVL.

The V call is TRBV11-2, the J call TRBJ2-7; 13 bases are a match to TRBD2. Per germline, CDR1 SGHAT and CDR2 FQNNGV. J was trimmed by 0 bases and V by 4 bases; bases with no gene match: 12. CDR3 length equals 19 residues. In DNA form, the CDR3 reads TGTGCCAGCAGCTCCCCTCCGACTAGCGGGGGGCCGAGCTCCTACGAGCAGTACTTC. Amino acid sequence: CASSSPPTSGGPSSYEQYF.

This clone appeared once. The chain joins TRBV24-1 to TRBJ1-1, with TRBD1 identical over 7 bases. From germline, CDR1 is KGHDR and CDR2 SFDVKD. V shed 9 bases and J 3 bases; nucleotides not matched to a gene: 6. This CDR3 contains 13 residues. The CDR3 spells CATARGWDTEAFF. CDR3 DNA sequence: TGTGCCACCGCCAGGGGGTGGGACACTGAAGCTTTCTTT.

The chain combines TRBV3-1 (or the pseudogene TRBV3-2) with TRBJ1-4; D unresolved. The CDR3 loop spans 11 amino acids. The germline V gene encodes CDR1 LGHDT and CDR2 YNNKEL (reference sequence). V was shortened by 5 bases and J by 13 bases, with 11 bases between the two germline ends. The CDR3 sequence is CASSLGGLLFF. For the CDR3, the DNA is TGTGCCAGCAGCTTAGGTGGGCTACTGTTTTTT.

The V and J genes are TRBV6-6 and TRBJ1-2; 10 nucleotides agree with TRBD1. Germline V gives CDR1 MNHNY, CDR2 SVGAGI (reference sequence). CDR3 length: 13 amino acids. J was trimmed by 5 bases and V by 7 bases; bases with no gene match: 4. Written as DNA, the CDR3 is TGTGCCAGCATGACAGGGGGCCTTTATGGCTACACCTTC. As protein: CASMTGGLYGYTF.

Here the CDR3 DNA reads TGCAGCGCGGGACAGGGAGTAGGTGGGACTGAAGCTTTCTTT. It codes for CSAGQGVGGTEAFF. V usage is TRBV29-1 and J usage is TRBJ1-1; 9 bases are a match to TRBD1. The CDR3 contains 14 residues. Germline V gene data show CDR1 as SQVTM and CDR2 as ANQGSEA. V gave up 7 bases and J gave up 5 bases; unmatched junction bases: 11. Full variable domain (remainder filled in from reference TRBV29-1 and TRBJ1-1): SAVISQKPSRDICQRGTSLTIQCQVDSQVTMMFWYRQQPGQSLTLIATANQGSEATYESGFVIDKFPISRPNLTFSTLTVSNMSPEDSSIYLCSAGQGVGGTEAFFGQGTRLTVV.

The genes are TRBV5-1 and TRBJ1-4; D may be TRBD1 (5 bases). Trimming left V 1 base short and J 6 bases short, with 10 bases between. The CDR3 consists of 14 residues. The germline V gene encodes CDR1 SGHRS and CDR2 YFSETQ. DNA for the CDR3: TGCGCCAGCAGCTTGTCAGGGATGGATGAAAAACTGTTTTTT. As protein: CASSLSGMDEKLFF.

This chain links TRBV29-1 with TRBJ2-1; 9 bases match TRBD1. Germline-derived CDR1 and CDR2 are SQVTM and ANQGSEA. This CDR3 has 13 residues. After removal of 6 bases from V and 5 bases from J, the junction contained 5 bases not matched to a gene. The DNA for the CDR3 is TGCAGCGTGGTTAGACAGGGGGACAATGAGCAGTTCTTC. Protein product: CSVVRQGDNEQFF.

CDR3 region: CASSPTDRGDTGELFF. The CDR3 DNA is TGTGCCAGCAGCCCGACGGACAGGGGCGACACCGGGGAGCTGTTTTTT. The chain uses TRBV7-9 and TRBJ2-2; 9 nucleotides align to TRBD1. Trimming took 5 bases from V and 3 from J; bases not matched to a gene: 7. The CDR3 has 16 amino acids. Germline CDR1 reads SEHNR; CDR2 reads FQNEAQ (reference sequence).

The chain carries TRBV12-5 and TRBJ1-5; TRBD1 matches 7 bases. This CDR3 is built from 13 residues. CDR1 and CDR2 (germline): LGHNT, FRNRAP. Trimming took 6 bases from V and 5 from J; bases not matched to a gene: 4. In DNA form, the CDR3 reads TGTGCTAGTGGCCGTGACAGGGATCAGCCCCAGCATTTT. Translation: CASGRDRDQPQHF.

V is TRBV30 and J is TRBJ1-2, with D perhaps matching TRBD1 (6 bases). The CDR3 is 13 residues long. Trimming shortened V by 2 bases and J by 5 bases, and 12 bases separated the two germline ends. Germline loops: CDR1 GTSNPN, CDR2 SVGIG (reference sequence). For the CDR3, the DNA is TGTGCCTGGAGTCCAGGGGTATTATATGGCTACACCTTC. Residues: CAWSPGVLYGYTF.

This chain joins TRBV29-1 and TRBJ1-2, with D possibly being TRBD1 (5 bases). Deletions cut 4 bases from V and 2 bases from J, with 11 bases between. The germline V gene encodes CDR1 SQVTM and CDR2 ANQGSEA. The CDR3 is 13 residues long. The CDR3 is CSVVDSRNYGYTF. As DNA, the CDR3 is TGCAGCGTTGTCGACAGCCGAAACTATGGCTACACCTTC.

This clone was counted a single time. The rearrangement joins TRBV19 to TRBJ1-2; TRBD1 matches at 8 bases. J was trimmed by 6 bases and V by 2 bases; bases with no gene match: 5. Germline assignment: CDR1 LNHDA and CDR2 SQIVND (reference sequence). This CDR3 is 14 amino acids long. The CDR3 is CASSITRDRNGYTF. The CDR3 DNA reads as TGTGCCAGTAGTATAACCCGGGACAGGAATGGCTACACCTTC.

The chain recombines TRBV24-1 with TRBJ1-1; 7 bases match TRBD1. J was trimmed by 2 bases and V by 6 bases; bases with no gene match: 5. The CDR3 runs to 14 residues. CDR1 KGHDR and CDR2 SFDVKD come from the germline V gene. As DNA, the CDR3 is TGTGCCACCAGTAAAACAGGGGCAAACACTGAAGCTTTCTTT. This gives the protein CATSKTGANTEAFF.

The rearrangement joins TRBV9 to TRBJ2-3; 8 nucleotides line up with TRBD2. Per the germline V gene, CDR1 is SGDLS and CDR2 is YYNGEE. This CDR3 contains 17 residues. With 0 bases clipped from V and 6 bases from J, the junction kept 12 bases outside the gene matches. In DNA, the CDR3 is TGTGCCAGCAGCGTAGCTGGAATAGCGGGATGGTGGGATACGCAGTATTTT. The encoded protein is CASSVAGIAGWWDTQYF.

The CDR3 loop reads CASSPRRESRYGYTF. Here the CDR3 DNA reads TGTGCCAGCTCCCCCCGACGGGAAAGTAGGTATGGCTACACCTTC. The chain joins TRBV9 to TRBJ1-2; unclear D gene. Trimming removed 7 bases from V and 5 bases from J, with 21 bases in between. CDR1 SGDLS and CDR2 YYNGEE come from the germline V gene. This CDR3 has 15 residues.

This CDR3 is CASSRLRENTEAFF. The CDR3 DNA reads as TGTGCCAGCTCCCGCCTCCGGGAGAACACTGAAGCTTTCTTT. This sequence joins TRBV28 and TRBJ1-1, with D hard to call. The germline V gene encodes CDR1 MDHEN and CDR2 SYDVKM. The CDR3 is 14 residues long. Trimming shortened V by 8 bases and J by 1 base, and 14 bases separated the two germline ends.

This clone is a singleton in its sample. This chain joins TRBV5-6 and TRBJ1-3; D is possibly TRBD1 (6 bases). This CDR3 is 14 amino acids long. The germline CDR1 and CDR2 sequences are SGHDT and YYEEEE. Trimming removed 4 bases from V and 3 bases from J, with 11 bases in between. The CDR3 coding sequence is TGTGCCAGCAGCGAGATCAGGGGTGGAAACACCATATATTTT. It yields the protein CASSEIRGGNTIYF.

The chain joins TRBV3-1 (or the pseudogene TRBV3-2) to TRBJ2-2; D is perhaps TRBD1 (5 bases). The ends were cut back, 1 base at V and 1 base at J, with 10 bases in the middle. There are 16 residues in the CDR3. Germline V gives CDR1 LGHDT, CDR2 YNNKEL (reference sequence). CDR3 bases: TGTGCCAGCAGCCAAGGGTTTAGGGGGAACACCGGGGAGCTGTTTTTT. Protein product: CASSQGFRGNTGELFF.

CDR3 bases: TGTGCCAGCAGCTCGGGACAGGGAGGCCACAATGAGCAGTTCTTC. Translated: CASSSGQGGHNEQFF. The chain links TRBV11-2 to TRBJ2-1, with 9 bases aligning to TRBD1. The junction had 6 bases not matched to a gene; V was cut back by 4 bases and J by 5 bases. From germline, CDR1 is SGHAT and CDR2 FQNNGV. The CDR3 sequence is 15 residues long.